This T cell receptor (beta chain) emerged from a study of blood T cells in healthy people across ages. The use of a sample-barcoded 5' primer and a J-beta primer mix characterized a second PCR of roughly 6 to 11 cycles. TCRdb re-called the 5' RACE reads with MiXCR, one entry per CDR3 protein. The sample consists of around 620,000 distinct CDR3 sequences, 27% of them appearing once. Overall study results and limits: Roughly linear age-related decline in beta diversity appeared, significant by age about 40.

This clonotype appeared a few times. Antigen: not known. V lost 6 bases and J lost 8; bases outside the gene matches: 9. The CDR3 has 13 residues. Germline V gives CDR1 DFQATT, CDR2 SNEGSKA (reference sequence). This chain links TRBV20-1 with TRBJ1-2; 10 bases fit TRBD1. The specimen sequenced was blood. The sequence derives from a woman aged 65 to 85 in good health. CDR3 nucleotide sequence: TGCAGTGCCCTAGGACAGGGGGGACAGGGCTACACCTTC. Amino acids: CSALGQGGQGYTF.